Described below is a single T cell receptor beta chain sequence and its context. CDR3 length: 15 amino acids. CDR1 is MDHEN, CDR2 SYDVKM, per germline. V shed 2 bases, J shed 7 bases, and the junction held 7 bases outside the gene matches. This sample stems from a study of blood T cell repertoires in COVID-19. Study in general: The samples span acute and convalescent COVID-19 from the United States, Italy and Spain. PBMCs, B-cell-depleted T cells, or T cells were the source of the cDNA or gDNA that made up the material.

As processed by the authors: How many nucleated cells were present was estimated from reference gene primer amplification. The data were produced by immunoSEQ multiplex PCR, yet TCRdb's version contains in-frame clones alone and is incomplete. The V and J calls and clone size are taken from that table; D and trimming were inferred from the DNA. Seen here are 80,000 to 100,000 clones, approximately 86% observed once, and the top ten hold 10%. The V call is TRBV28, the J call TRBJ2-1; TRBD2 aligns across 8 bases. The sequenced sample consisted of peripheral blood. The source is a man in his fifties or sixties with acute or convalescent COVID-19. The chain's CDR3 is CASSLIQRERNEQFF. The CDR3, as DNA: TGTGCCAGCAGTTTAATACAGCGGGAGAGGAATGAGCAGTTCTTC.